This T cell receptor (beta chain) was obtained from a study of OX40 agonist ivuxolimab in advanced cancers. Some background on the complete study: Ivuxolimab was an agonistic, fully human IgG2 monoclonal antibody directed against OX40 (CD134), a costimulatory receptor. Of the roughly 53 patients in dose escalation, 19 had hepatocellular carcinoma, around 15 had melanoma, 9 had renal cell carcinoma and 9 had head and neck cancer. The paper reports the monotherapy dose-escalation portion (N = 52 patients) of the phase I ivuxolimab trial. Intravenous ivuxolimab was administered to patients every 2 weeks at six dose levels: 0.01, 0.1, 0.3, 1.5, 3 and 10 mg/kg. A male proportion of approximately 83% and a mean age of approximately 61 years, ranging from roughly 23 to 80, were recorded for the dose-escalation cohort. The purpose of peripheral TCRbeta sequencing was to test whether ivuxolimab changed TCR sequence diversity and led to clonal T-cell expansion. Prior anti-PD-1, anti-PD-L1 or anti-CTLA-4 therapy was permitted, and checkpoint inhibitors had been received by about 44% of dose-escalation patients. Three dose-escalation patients achieved partial responses, one with hepatocellular carcinoma and two with cutaneous melanoma.

To sequence the TCRbeta CDR3 region, genomic DNA was isolated from the sorted cells. The immunoSEQ Assay was used to sequence the TCRbeta CDR3 regions. TCRdb retrieved this table from immuneACCESS and kept in-frame rearrangements only. Not all clones are present; in checked studies, unresolved V genes account for under half, and no reason is known for the remainder. This sample holds 45,000 to 60,000 clones; about nine tenths were observed only once. Of the sample, approximately 7% falls within the top ten clones. Patients with autoimmune disease history or receiving systemic immunosuppression were excluded from the trial. In every dose cohort, peripheral blood was drawn for TCR sequencing at baseline, cycle 4 day 1, and cycle 7 day 1. Samples were obtained from an open-label, multicenter, first-in-human phase I dose-escalation trial of ivuxolimab. The trial enrolled adults with locally advanced or metastatic head and neck squamous cell, hepatocellular, melanoma or renal cell carcinoma. CD4+ and CD8+ T cells were sorted separately from peripheral blood before TCR sequencing.

Points on this clone: No antigen is known for it. Nothing much larger sits one base from this clone, and base qualities are not available.

From a lookup of the germline V gene, CDR1 and CDR2 are MNHNS and SASEGT. V and J lose 2 bases and 7 bases, and a span of 12 bases separates them. From its cysteine to its phenylalanine, the CDR3 spans 14 amino acids. The sequence is cut down to CDR3 DNA, 42 bases in frame from base 1. The paper's findings and limits, for the study overall: The antigen specificity of the clonally expanded peripheral T cells was not determined. Partial responders in the 0.1-3.0 mg/kg groups had among the lowest normalized peripheral clonal expansion, especially among CD8+ T cells. Low levels of normalized T-cell clonal expansion were also seen in some patients who did not respond. After ivuxolimab, expanded clones were on average more numerous among CD8+ T cells than among CD4+ T cells. At doses of 0.1 to 3.0 mg/kg, clonal expansion of both CD4+ and CD8+ T cells in blood was seen between baseline and week 6.

Source: CD4+ or CD8+ T cells sorted from blood, taken in a trial of the OX40 agonist ivuxolimab. The rearrangement joined TRBV6-1 to TRBJ1-5, and perhaps TRBD1 as D gene, on 6 matching bases. The clonotype originates from an adult with an advanced solid tumor such as melanoma, head and neck, liver or kidney cancer. The CDR3 protein: CASSESWGAQPQHF. Read as DNA, the sequence is TGTGCCAGCAGTGAAAGTTGGGGGGCCCAGCCCCAGCATTTT.